This TCR beta chain was obtained from a study of cytomegalovirus exposure and HLA in healthy donors. General study points: Later work associated roughly 15,000 TCR beta sequences with HLA alleles at 0.05 false discovery rate. In a later analysis, parvovirus B19, influenza, CMV and Epstein-Barr virus appeared linked to several top co-occurrence clusters.

Points on this clone: The antigen remains unidentified.

Trimming removed 1 base from V and 0 bases from J, with 13 bases in between. Looked up from germline, CDR1 is SEHNR and CDR2 is FQNEAQ (reference sequence). This CDR3 spans 16 amino acids. The PCR was carried out with 60 Vbeta primers and 13 Jbeta primers. Repertoires were generated with immunoSEQ multiplex PCR, while TCRdb's copy carries only in-frame clones and drops some. In the table there are roughly 220,000 clones, roughly 80% of which are singletons. The material sequenced was PBMCs. V is TRBV7-9 and J is TRBJ2-7; TRBD2 might be the D (5 bases). This receptor was obtained from a woman aged 35 to 49 in good health and CMV-seronegative. In DNA form, the CDR3 reads TGTGCCAGCAGCTTAGGAATCGGAGGATACTCCTACGAGCAGTACTTC. Translation: CASSLGIGGYSYEQYF.